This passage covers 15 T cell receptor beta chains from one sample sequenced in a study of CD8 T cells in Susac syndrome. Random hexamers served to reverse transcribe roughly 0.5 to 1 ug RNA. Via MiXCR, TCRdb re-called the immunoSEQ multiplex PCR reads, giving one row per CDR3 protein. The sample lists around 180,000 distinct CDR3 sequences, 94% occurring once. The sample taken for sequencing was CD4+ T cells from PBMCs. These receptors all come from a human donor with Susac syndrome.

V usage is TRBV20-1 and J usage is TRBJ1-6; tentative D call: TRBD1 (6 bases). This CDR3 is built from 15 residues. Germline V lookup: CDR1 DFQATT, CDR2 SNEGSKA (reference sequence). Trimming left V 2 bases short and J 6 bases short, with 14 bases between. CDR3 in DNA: TGCAGTGCTAGACCCGGGACATCGGGTAATTCACCCCTCCACTTT. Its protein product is CSARPGTSGNSPLHF.

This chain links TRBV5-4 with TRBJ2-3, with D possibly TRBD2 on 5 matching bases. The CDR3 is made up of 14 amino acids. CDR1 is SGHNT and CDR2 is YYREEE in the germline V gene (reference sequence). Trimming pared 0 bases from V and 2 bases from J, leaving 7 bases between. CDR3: CASSLAGNTDTQYF. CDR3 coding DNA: TGTGCCAGCAGCTTGGCGGGAAACACAGATACGCAGTATTTT.

CDR3 sequence (DNA): TGTGCCAGCAGCGTGACAGCTTCGAACACCGGGGAGCTGTTTTTT. It translates to CASSVTASNTGELFF. The V gene is TRBV9, the J gene TRBJ2-2, with a weak D call TRBD1 (5 bases). With 2 bases removed from V and 0 bases from J, the gap between germline ends came to 8 bases. CDR1 is SGDLS and CDR2 is YYNGEE in the germline V gene. The CDR3 runs to 15 residues.

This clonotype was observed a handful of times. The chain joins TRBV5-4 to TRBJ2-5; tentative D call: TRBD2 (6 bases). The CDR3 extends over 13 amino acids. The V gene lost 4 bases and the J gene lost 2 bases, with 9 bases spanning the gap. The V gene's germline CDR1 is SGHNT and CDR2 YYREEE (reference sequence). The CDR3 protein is CASSRDLQETQYF. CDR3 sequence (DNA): TGTGCCAGCAGCCGGGACTTGCAAGAGACCCAGTACTTC.

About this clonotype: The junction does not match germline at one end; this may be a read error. CDR3 loop: CANSQGLEDEQYF. The CDR3 DNA reads TGTGCCAACAGCCAAGGGCTAGAGGACGAGCAGTACTTC. The chain couples TRBV3-1 to TRBJ2-7, with D hard to call. CDR3 size: 13 residues. CDR1 and CDR2 (germline): LGHDT, YNNKEL (reference sequence).

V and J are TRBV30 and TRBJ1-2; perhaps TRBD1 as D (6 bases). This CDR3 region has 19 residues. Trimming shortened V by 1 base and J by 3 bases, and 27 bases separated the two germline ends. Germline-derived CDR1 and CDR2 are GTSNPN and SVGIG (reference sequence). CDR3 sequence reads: CAWSGSVRTAPPGDYGYTF. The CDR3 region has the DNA TGTGCCTGGAGTGGGAGCGTCCGGACAGCTCCCCCCGGGGACTATGGCTACACCTTC.

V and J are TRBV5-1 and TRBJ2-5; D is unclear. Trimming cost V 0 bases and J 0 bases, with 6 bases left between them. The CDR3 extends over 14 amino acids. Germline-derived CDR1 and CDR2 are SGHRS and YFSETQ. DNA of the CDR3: TGCGCCAGCAGCTTGGAAGGGAACCAAGAGACCCAGTACTTC. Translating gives CASSLEGNQETQYF.

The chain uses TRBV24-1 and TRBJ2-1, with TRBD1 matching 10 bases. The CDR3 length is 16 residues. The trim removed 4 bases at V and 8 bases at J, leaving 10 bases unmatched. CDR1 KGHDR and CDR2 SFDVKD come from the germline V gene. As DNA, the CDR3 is TGTGCCACCAGTGAGTCCGGGACAGGGGCTGTCGATGAGCAGTTCTTC. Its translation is CATSESGTGAVDEQFF.

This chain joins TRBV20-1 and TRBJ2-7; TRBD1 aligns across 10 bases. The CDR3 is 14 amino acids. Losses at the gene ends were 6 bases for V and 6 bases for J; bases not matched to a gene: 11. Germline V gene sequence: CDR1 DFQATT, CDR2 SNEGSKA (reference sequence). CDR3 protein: CSAMYRDRGGEQYF. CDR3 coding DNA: TGCAGTGCCATGTACCGGGACAGGGGAGGCGAGCAGTACTTC.

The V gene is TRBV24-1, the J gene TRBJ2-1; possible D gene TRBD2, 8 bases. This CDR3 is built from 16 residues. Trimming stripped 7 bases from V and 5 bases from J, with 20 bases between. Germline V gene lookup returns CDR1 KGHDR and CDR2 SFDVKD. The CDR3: CATSLSGGDRHNEQFF. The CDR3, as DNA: TGTGCCACCAGCCTCTCGGGAGGGGACAGACACAATGAGCAGTTCTTC.

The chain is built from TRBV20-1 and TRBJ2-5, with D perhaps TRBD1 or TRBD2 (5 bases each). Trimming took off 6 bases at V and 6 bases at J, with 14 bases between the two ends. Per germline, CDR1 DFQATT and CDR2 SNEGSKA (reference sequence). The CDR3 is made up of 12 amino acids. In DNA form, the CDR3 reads TGCAGTGCGAGCGACGGGACGAAGACCCAGTACTTC. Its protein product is CSASDGTKTQYF.

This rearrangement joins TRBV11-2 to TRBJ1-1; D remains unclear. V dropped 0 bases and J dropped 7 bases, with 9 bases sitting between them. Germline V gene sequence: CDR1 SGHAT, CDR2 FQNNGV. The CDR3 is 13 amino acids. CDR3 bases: TGTGCCAGCAGCTTAGATGGGCGTCTTGAAGCTTTCTTT. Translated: CASSLDGRLEAFF.

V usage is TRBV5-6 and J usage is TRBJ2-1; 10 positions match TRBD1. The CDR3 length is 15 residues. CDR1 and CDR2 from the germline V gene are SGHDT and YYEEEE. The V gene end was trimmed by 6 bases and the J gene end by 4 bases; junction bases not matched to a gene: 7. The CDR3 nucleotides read TGTGCCAGCAACTTTGTGGGACAGGGGTACAATGAGCAGTTCTTC. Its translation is CASNFVGQGYNEQFF. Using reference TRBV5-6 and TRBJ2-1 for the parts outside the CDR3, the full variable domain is DAGVTQSPTHLIKTRGQQVTLRCSPKSGHDTVSWYQQALGQGPQFIFQYYEEEERQRGNFPDRFSGHQFPNYSSELNVNALLLGDSALYLCASNFVGQGYNEQFFGPGTRLTVL.

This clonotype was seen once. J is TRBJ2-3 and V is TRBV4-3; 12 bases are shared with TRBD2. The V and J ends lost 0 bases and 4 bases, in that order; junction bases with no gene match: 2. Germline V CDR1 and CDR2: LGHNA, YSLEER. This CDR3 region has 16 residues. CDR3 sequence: CASSQDLAGGADTQYF. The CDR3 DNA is TGCGCCAGCAGCCAAGATCTAGCGGGGGGGGCAGATACGCAGTATTTT.

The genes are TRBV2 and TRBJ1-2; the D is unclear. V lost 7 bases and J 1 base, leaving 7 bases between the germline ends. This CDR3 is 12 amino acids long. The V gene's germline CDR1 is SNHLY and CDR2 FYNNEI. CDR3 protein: CASKPSNYGYTF. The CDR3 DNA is TGTGCCAGCAAACCGAGTAACTATGGCTACACCTTC.